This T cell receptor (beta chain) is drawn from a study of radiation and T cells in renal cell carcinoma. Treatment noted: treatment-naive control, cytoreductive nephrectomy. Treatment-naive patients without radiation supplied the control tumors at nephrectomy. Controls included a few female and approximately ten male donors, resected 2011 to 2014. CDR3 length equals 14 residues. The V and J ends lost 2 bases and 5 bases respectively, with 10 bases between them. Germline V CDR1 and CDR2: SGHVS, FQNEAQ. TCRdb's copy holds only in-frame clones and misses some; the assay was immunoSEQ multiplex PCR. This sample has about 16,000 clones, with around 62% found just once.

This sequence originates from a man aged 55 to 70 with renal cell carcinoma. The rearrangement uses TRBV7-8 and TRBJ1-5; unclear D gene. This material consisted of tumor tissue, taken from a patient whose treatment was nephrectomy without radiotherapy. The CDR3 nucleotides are TGTGCCAGCAGCTTATCGTCACGCGATCAGCCCCAGCATTTT. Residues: CASSLSSRDQPQHF. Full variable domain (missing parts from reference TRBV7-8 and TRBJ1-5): GAGVSQSPRYKVAKRGQDVALRCDPISGHVSLFWYQQALGQGPEFLTYFQNEAQLDKSGLPSDRFFAERPEGSVSTLKIQRTQQEDSAVYLCASSLSSRDQPQHFGDGTRLSIL.